The rows below give T cell receptor beta chains drawn from one sample of a study of beta chain features in type 1 diabetes. Generated by immunoSEQ multiplex PCR, the TCRdb table keeps only in-frame clones and is missing some. The sample lists 250,000 to 300,000 clones, 20% to 25% occurring once. Sequenced: naive CD4+ T cells from blood. Receptors were obtained from a young woman with type 1 diabetes. The CDR3 runs from the conserved cysteine through the conserved F or W. A D gene is named only where the DNA matches it firmly. Only part of the rows carry a size: once, few, many, or a class if the clone is expanded.

d_call,v_call,j_call,clone_size,cdr3_nt,cdr3_aa
NA,TRBV30,TRBJ1-2,NA,TGTGCCTGGAGTCCAGGTCATAACTATGGCTACACCTTC,CAWSPGHNYGYTF
NA,TRBV6-5,TRBJ2-1,NA,TGTGCCAGCAGTTGGTCGGCGCGCGGCTCCTACAATGAGCAGTTCTTC,CASSWSARGSYNEQFF
TRBD2,TRBV29-1,TRBJ2-1,NA,TGCAGCGTTAGTAGTGCGGGAGGGGTCTACAATGAGCAGTTCTTC,CSVSSAGGVYNEQFF
NA,TRBV9,TRBJ2-4,few,TGTGCCAGCAGCGCGGACAGAAAAAACATTCAGTACTTC,CASSADRKNIQYF
TRBD1,TRBV30,TRBJ2-7,NA,TGTGCCTGGAGCCGGGCCGGGACAGGGATCTACGAGCAGTACTTC,CAWSRAGTGIYEQYF
NA,TRBV9,TRBJ2-3,NA,TGTGCCAGCAGCGTACAGGGGCTCCTCACAGATACGCAGTATTTT,CASSVQGLLTDTQYF
TRBD1,TRBV18,TRBJ2-7,NA,TGTGCCAGCTCACCCGGGGTAAGGGGGCGAAGCGAGCAGTACTTC,CASSPGVRGRSEQYF
TRBD1,TRBV19,TRBJ1-2,NA,TGTGCCAGCAATCGGGACAGTGGATATGATGGCTACACCTTC,CASNRDSGYDGYTF
NA,TRBV7-2,TRBJ1-2,few,TGTGCCAGCAGCCCAGCGGACAGCTATGGCTACACCTTC,CASSPADSYGYTF
NA,TRBV29-1,TRBJ1-1,NA,TGCAGCGTTGAAGGATTTGAGACTCGGGAAGCTTTCTTT,CSVEGFETREAFF
NA,TRBV15,TRBJ1-5,NA,TGTGCCACCAGCAGTCAGATTGGCAATCAGCCCCAGCATTTT,CATSSQIGNQPQHF
NA,TRBV4-1,TRBJ1-4,NA,TGCGCCAGCAGCCAACGACAACAGGGAAGTGCTGAAAAACTGTTTTTT,CASSQRQQGSAEKLFF
TRBD1,TRBV5-4,TRBJ2-7,few,TGTGCCAGCAGCGTAGGGGGCAGCTCCTACGAGCAGTACTTC,CASSVGGSSYEQYF
TRBD2,TRBV7-9,TRBJ2-7,once,TGTGCCAGCAGCCCGGGTAGCGGGAGGAAGAGCTCCTACGAGCAGTACTTC,CASSPGSGRKSSYEQYF
NA,TRBV28,TRBJ2-1,few,TGTGCCAGCAGTTTATCATCAGGCGCCCACTACAATGAGCAGTTCTTC,CASSLSSGAHYNEQFF
NA,TRBV6-5,TRBJ2-1,NA,TGTGCCAGCACGGGAGTCTTCTTAGATGAGCAGTTCTTC,CASTGVFLDEQFF
TRBD2,TRBV5-1,TRBJ2-3,few,TGCGCCAGCAGCTTGTCTAGCGGGAGTGCAGATACGCAGTATTTT,CASSLSSGSADTQYF
NA,TRBV5-4,TRBJ1-2,once,TGTGCCAGCAGCTTATCGACAGGAACCTCCGGCTACACCTTC,CASSLSTGTSGYTF
NA,TRBV30,TRBJ1-4,NA,TGTGCCTGGAGAGGCAGGGGAAGCGAAAAACTGTTTTTT,CAWRGRGSEKLFF
NA,TRBV27,TRBJ2-7,NA,TGTGCCAGCAGTTTGGGGCGATACTCCTACGAGCAGTACTTC,CASSLGRYSYEQYF
NA,TRBV9,TRBJ2-5,NA,TGTGCCAGCAGCGTATTCGGGGTATCTTTTGAGACCCAGTACTTC,CASSVFGVSFETQYF
NA,TRBV19,TRBJ1-3,NA,TGTGCCAGTAGTCTCAGGGGCTCCGGAGGAAACACCATATATTTT,CASSLRGSGGNTIYF
TRBD1,TRBV14,TRBJ2-1,NA,TGTGCCAGCAGCCAAGGTCCGGGACAGTCCTACAATGAGCAGTTCTTC,CASSQGPGQSYNEQFF
TRBD2,TRBV5-1,TRBJ2-1,NA,TGCGCCAGCCATATTAGCGGGATAGAATACAATGAGCAGTTCTTC,CASHISGIEYNEQFF
TRBD1,TRBV29-1,TRBJ1-2,few,TGCAGCGTTGGGGACAGGGGGCGCGGTGGCTACACCTTC,CSVGDRGRGGYTF
TRBD2,TRBV19,TRBJ2-7,few,TGTGCCAGTAGTAAGACTAGCGCCTACGAGCAGTACTTC,CASSKTSAYEQYF
TRBD1,TRBV7-2,TRBJ1-1,NA,TGTGCCAGCAGCTACTCGGACAGGGTTTGGACTGAAGCTTTCTTT,CASSYSDRVWTEAFF
NA,TRBV7-9,TRBJ1-2,NA,TGTGCCAGCAGCCCCCGGGACACAGAAGGCCTTGTCTATGGCTACACCTTC,CASSPRDTEGLVYGYTF